This T cell receptor beta chain is from a study of blood T cell repertoires in COVID-19. Study at large: Some COVID-19 samples were acute and others convalescent; all came from the United States, Italy and Spain.

In germline, CDR1 is MDHEN, CDR2 SYDVKM. The V gene lost 7 bases and the J gene lost 1 base, with 8 bases spanning the gap. This CDR3 has 13 residues. Per the authors' pipeline: Scientists estimated how many nucleated cells there were by amplifying reference gene primers. Sequencing was performed with immunoSEQ multiplex PCR; in TCRdb, only in-frame clones are kept and a portion is missing. From that table come the V and J calls and clone size; the DNA was used to work out D and trimming. Of about 200,000 clones listed, roughly 82% are singletons. The sample comprised peripheral blood. The chain employs TRBV28 and TRBJ2-1, with D uncertain. This receptor was obtained from a human donor in a cohort sampled during active COVID-19. CDR3 sequence reads: CASTTGSYNEQFF. The CDR3, as DNA: TGTGCCAGCACCACCGGGTCCTACAATGAGCAGTTCTTC.